These T cell receptor beta chains were read from a single sample in a study of cytomegalovirus exposure and HLA in healthy donors. Profiling relied on immunoSEQ multiplex PCR, and the TCRdb table lists in-frame clones only, not all of them. The sample holds a few hundred thousand clones; 75% are singletons and the top ten take about 1.9%. The sequenced material came from PBMCs. The receptors derive from a woman in her twenties or thirties in good health and CMV-seronegative. Both conserved end residues are part of each CDR3. D genes are given only for firm matches. Size is omitted from some rows. Given values are once, few, many or a class for expanded clones.

TRBV7-3,TRBJ2-7,-,TRBD1,CASSVDRGYEQYF,TGTGCCAGCAGCGTCGACAGGGGCTACGAGCAGTACTTC
TRBV12-5,TRBJ1-1,-,TRBD1,CASGFPGQGNWDTEAFF,TGTGCTAGTGGTTTTCCAGGACAGGGAAATTGGGATACTGAAGCTTTCTTT
TRBV18,TRBJ1-5,-,TRBD1,CASSPEQGVHQPQHF,TGTGCCAGCTCACCAGAACAGGGGGTTCATCAGCCCCAGCATTTT
TRBV7-2,TRBJ2-1,few,TRBD2,CASSFGGGGGYGEQFF,TGTGCCAGCAGCTTCGGGGGGGGCGGGGGTTACGGTGAGCAGTTCTTC
TRBV9,TRBJ2-5,-,TRBD2,CASSDSGLPQETQYF,TGTGCCAGCAGCGATTCGGGACTACCCCAAGAGACCCAGTACTTC
TRBV10-3,TRBJ2-2,-,-,CAISGTSSGELFF,TGTGCCATCAGTGGAACTAGTTCCGGGGAGCTGTTTTTT
TRBV25-1,TRBJ1-2,-,TRBD1,CATRQGRKGYTF,TGTGCCACCCGACAGGGGCGGAAGGGCTACACCTTC
TRBV7-9,TRBJ1-3,-,TRBD1,CASSPRLQGSSGNTIYF,TGTGCCAGCAGCCCGCGTTTACAGGGGAGCTCTGGAAACACCATATATTTT
TRBV7-3,TRBJ2-1,-,-,CPSSFARTNEQFF,TGTCCCAGCAGCTTCGCTAGAACGAATGAGCAGTTCTTC
TRBV10-3,TRBJ2-3,-,TRBD2,CAISESPAGGTDTQYF,TGTGCCATCAGTGAGTCCCCAGCGGGAGGCACAGATACGCAGTATTTT
TRBV7-8,TRBJ1-1,once,-,CASSPGRGNTEAFF,TGTGCCAGCAGCCCTGGTCGGGGGAACACTGAAGCTTTCTTT